This section outlines one TCR beta chain sequence together with its context. Its antigen is unknown. Germline-derived CDR1 and CDR2 are KGHSH and LQKENI. The CDR3 sequence is 12 residues long. V was clipped by 6 bases and J by 6 bases, with 9 bases between them. The sample is drawn from a study of persistence of HIV-infected CD4 T cells. Study at large: The sample holds CD4+ T cells responsive to CMV or HIV-1 Gag.

This was the immunoSEQ version 4 assay in survey mode. The protocol was immunoSEQ multiplex PCR, while the TCRdb copy is restricted to in-frame clones and leaves out a portion. The sample shows roughly 34,000 clones, around 80% of them seen only once. Findings of the study overall: TCR oligoclonality correlated with proviral oligoclonality in the same sorted populations. TCRbeta richness was lower in CMV- and Gag-responding cells than in anti-CD3/anti-CD28-responding cells. Antigen-responding cells were enriched for degenerate expanded CDR3beta sequences.

Stimulation used about 9.2 ug/mL lysate from CMV-infected fibroblasts. Memory cells lacking CD40L and CD69 with high CD45RO were sorted. The sequence was collected from an adult woman with HIV who was CMV-seropositive. This rearrangement joins TRBV18 to TRBJ1-5; D is perhaps TRBD1 (5 bases). Material: CD4+ T cells sorted from PBMCs after roughly 18-hour stimulation, obtained from a patient who received antiretroviral therapy. The CDR3 region is CASSQDSQPQHF. The CDR3 DNA reads TGTGCCAGCTCGCAAGACAGTCAGCCCCAGCATTTT.